These 27 T cell receptor beta chains were all obtained from the same sample, sequenced in a study of OX40 agonist ivuxolimab in advanced cancers. Sequencing used immunoSEQ multiplex PCR; TCRdb keeps in-frame clones, though not all of them. The table has approximately 100,000 clones, less than 85% seen once. The sample here was CD4+ or CD8+ T cells sorted from blood, taken in a trial of the OX40 agonist ivuxolimab. The receptors come from an adult with an advanced solid tumor such as melanoma, head and neck, liver or kidney cancer.

The V and J genes are TRBV4-2 and TRBJ2-1; TRBD2 is a possible D gene (5 bases). Deletions cut 0 bases from V and 7 bases from J, with 10 bases between. The CDR3 length is 14 residues. CDR1 LGHNA and CDR2 YNFKEQ come from the germline V gene. CDR3 nucleotide sequence: TGTGCCAGCAGCCAAGACCGGGGAATAAATGAGCAGTTCTTC. The encoded protein is CASSQDRGINEQFF.

This clone occurred a few times. This chain uses TRBV9 with TRBJ1-5; D ambiguous. CDR1 and CDR2 (germline): SGDLS, YYNGEE. The V end was cut by 0 bases, the J end by 4 bases, with 5 bases between. The CDR3 has 13 amino acids. DNA of the CDR3: TGTGCCAGCAGCGTAGGTAGTAATCAGCCCCAGCATTTT. Protein product: CASSVGSNQPQHF. Looking up the rest from reference TRBV9 and TRBJ1-5 gives the full variable domain: DSGVTQTPKHLITATGQRVTLRCSPRSGDLSVYWYQQSLDQGLQFLIQYYNGEERAKGNILERFSAQQFPDLHSELNLSSLELGDSALYFCASSVGSNQPQHFGDGTRLSIL.

In regard to this clone: A read error may produce the germline difference seen at one junction end. This sequence joins TRBV5-4 and TRBJ2-1, with D unresolved. CDR3 length equals 11 residues. The germline CDR1 and CDR2 sequences are SGHNT and YYREEE (reference sequence). This chain's CDR3 is CASSAYTEQFF. CDR3 nucleotide sequence: TGTGCCAGCAGCGCCTACACTGAGCAGTTCTTC.

To note about this clone: Other nucleotide sequences in the sample specify the same CDR3. The chain carries TRBV18 and TRBJ2-1, with 7 bases aligning to TRBD2. V was pared by 3 bases and J by 0 bases, with 2 bases of the junction left unmatched. This CDR3 is 15 amino acids long. Germline V CDR1 and CDR2: KGHSH, LQKENI. CDR3 nucleotides: TGTGCCAGCTCACCGGGAGGGTCCTCCTACAATGAGCAGTTCTTC. This sequence encodes CASSPGGSSYNEQFF.

This chain links TRBV15 with TRBJ2-1; a weak D match, TRBD1 (6 bases). The CDR3 loop spans 14 amino acids. The V and J ends lost 0 bases and 14 bases respectively, with 17 bases between them. From germline, CDR1 is LNHNV and CDR2 YYDKDF (reference sequence). CDR3 in amino acids: CATSRDATDSPKFF. CDR3 DNA: TGTGCCACCAGCAGAGATGCGACGGACAGCCCCAAGTTCTTC.

J is TRBJ2-7 and V is TRBV19, with 11 bases matching TRBD1. CDR3 length: 14 amino acids. J gave up 6 bases and V 4 bases, and 5 bases lay outside the gene matches. CDR1 and CDR2 from the germline V gene are LNHDA and SQIVND (reference sequence). CDR3 in amino acids: CASSTGQGAAEQYF. CDR3 bases: TGTGCCAGTAGTACAGGACAGGGGGCGGCCGAGCAGTACTTC.

The chain is built from TRBV5-8 and TRBJ2-6, with 7 bases identical to TRBD1. The J segment lost 0 bases and the V segment lost 5 bases, leaving 2 bases of the junction unmatched. Germline assignment: CDR1 SGHTS and CDR2 YDEGEE. The CDR3 extends over 15 amino acids. CDR3 protein: CASRAGGSGANVLTF. For the CDR3, the DNA is TGTGCCAGCAGGGCAGGGGGCTCTGGGGCCAACGTCCTGACTTTC.

The chain links TRBV6-1 to TRBJ2-3; D remains unclear. The CDR3 has 12 amino acids. The germline V and J ends were trimmed by 7 bases and 3 bases, with 8 bases remaining between them. Germline CDR1 MNHNS, CDR2 SASEGT. CDR3 DNA: TGTGCCAGCACTCTGGGGACAGATACGCAGTATTTT. This gives the protein CASTLGTDTQYF.

This clone was seen only a few times. The chain carries TRBV6-1 and TRBJ2-7, with 11 bases that match TRBD1. The trim removed 2 bases at V and 3 bases at J, leaving 12 bases unmatched. CDR3 size: 18 residues. CDR1 MNHNS and CDR2 SASEGT come from the germline V gene. For the CDR3, the DNA is TGTGCCAGCAGTGAAAGGGGGGACAGGGGGTATGTAGGCTACGAGCAGTACTTC. Residues: CASSERGDRGYVGYEQYF.

This sequence joins TRBV5-6 and TRBJ2-7, with D tentatively TRBD1 or TRBD2 (5 bases each). V was trimmed by 4 bases and J by 7 bases, leaving 18 bases between them. CDR3 size: 14 residues. CDR1 is SGHDT, CDR2 YYEEEE, per germline. The DNA for the CDR3 is TGTGCCAGCAGCCCCCGGGACCTAGTCTGGGAGCAGTACTTC. This encodes CASSPRDLVWEQYF.

J is TRBJ2-5 and V is TRBV10-2; D may be TRBD2 (6 bases). The germline V gene encodes CDR1 WSHSY and CDR2 SAAADI. Trimming cost V 4 bases and J 0 bases, with 9 bases left between them. The CDR3 loop spans 14 amino acids. CDR3 amino acids: CASSGRGYQETQYF. The CDR3 bases are TGCGCCAGCAGTGGTCGGGGGTACCAAGAGACCCAGTACTTC.

The chain is built from TRBV30 and TRBJ1-2, with D possibly matching TRBD1 (5 bases). V lost 4 bases, J lost 4 bases, and 22 bases lay in between. The CDR3 contains 16 residues. Germline V gene lookup returns CDR1 GTSNPN and CDR2 SVGIG (reference sequence). CDR3 sequence (DNA): TGTGCCTGGACGGACCCCTTGAGGGACGGCTTCTATGGCTACACCTTC. It is translated as CAWTDPLRDGFYGYTF. The full variable domain, rest sourced from reference TRBV30 and TRBJ1-2, is SQTIHQWPATLVQPVGSPLSLECTVEGTSNPNLYWYRQAAGRGLQLLFYSVGIGQISSEVPQNLSASRPQDRQFILSSKKLLLSDSGFYLCAWTDPLRDGFYGYTFGSGTRLTVV.

This clone showed up just once. The rearrangement links TRBV2 to TRBJ1-3; D is undetermined. V lost 2 bases and J 0 bases, leaving 8 bases between the germline ends. CDR1 SNHLY and CDR2 FYNNEI come from the germline V gene. CDR3 size: 15 residues. The CDR3 DNA reads as TGTGCCAGCAGTGAACTCTACAGCTCTGGAAACACCATATATTTT. Encoded protein: CASSELYSSGNTIYF.

This chain joins TRBV5-1 and TRBJ2-5; 10 bases map to TRBD2. Germline V gene data show CDR1 as SGHRS and CDR2 as YFSETQ. This CDR3 is built from 18 residues. J gave up 5 bases and V 0 bases, and 13 bases lay outside the gene matches. The CDR3 bases are TGCGCCAGCAGCTTGGATGGAGCGGGAGGGGGCACGGGGGAGACCCAGTACTTC. Protein sequence: CASSLDGAGGGTGETQYF.

This chain links TRBV2 with TRBJ2-7; 9 bases line up with TRBD1. CDR1 SNHLY and CDR2 FYNNEI come from the germline V gene. The CDR3 is 15 amino acids. V gave up 7 bases and J gave up 5 bases; unmatched junction bases: 12. This CDR3 reads CASTPPGTGKNEQYF. For the CDR3, the DNA is TGTGCCAGCACCCCCCCCGGGACAGGGAAGAACGAGCAGTACTTC.

This clone appeared a few times. This chain uses TRBV11-2 with TRBJ1-6, with 12 bases lining up with TRBD1. With V trimmed by 5 bases and J by 10 bases, 3 bases remained unmatched. Germline values: CDR1 SGHAT, CDR2 FQNNGV. The CDR3 runs to 14 residues. For the CDR3, the DNA is TGTGCCAGCAGCCGGGGACAGGGGGCCTCACCCCTCCACTTT. It yields the protein CASSRGQGASPLHF.

The V and J genes are TRBV27 and TRBJ2-1; D is possibly TRBD2 (5 bases). The CDR3 totals 17 residues. Trimming stripped 2 bases from V and 1 base from J, with 15 bases between. The V gene's germline CDR1 is MNHEY and CDR2 SMNVEV (reference sequence). The CDR3: CASSLLPLDSSYNEQFF. The DNA for the CDR3 is TGTGCCAGCAGTTTACTACCTCTGGACTCATCCTACAATGAGCAGTTCTTC.

V usage is TRBV7-8 and J usage is TRBJ1-1; possible D gene TRBD1, 6 bases. The CDR3 contains 15 residues. CDR1 and CDR2 (germline): SGHVS, FQNEAQ. Trimming left V 4 bases short and J 1 base short, with 13 bases between. The CDR3 reads CASSSPPDRNTEAFF. The CDR3 DNA reads as TGTGCCAGCAGCTCCCCCCCGGACAGGAACACTGAAGCTTTCTTT.

The chain joins TRBV5-6 to TRBJ1-3, with D unresolved. Trimming took off 0 bases at V and 5 bases at J, with 3 bases between the two ends. CDR1 is SGHDT and CDR2 is YYEEEE in the germline V gene. There are 12 residues in the CDR3. CDR3 protein: CASSLGRNTIYF. In DNA form, the CDR3 reads TGTGCCAGCAGCTTGGGCCGAAACACCATATATTTT. Full variable domain (remainder filled in from reference TRBV5-6 and TRBJ1-3): DAGVTQSPTHLIKTRGQQVTLRCSPKSGHDTVSWYQQALGQGPQFIFQYYEEEERQRGNFPDRFSGHQFPNYSSELNVNALLLGDSALYLCASSLGRNTIYFGEGSWLTVV.

The chain employs TRBV7-9 and TRBJ1-1; D uncertain. CDR3 length: 14 residues. Trimming pared 5 bases from V and 1 base from J, leaving 11 bases between. The germline CDR1 and CDR2 sequences are SEHNR and FQNEAQ (reference sequence). CDR3 DNA: TGTGCCAGCAGCACCCACACGGAGAACACTGAAGCTTTCTTT. It encodes CASSTHTENTEAFF.

The V call is TRBV28, the J call TRBJ2-5; D perhaps matches TRBD2 (5 bases). V dropped 8 bases and J dropped 5 bases, with 15 bases sitting between them. Germline values: CDR1 MDHEN, CDR2 SYDVKM. The CDR3 length is 13 residues. The CDR3 region has the DNA TGTGCCAGCGGACTTAATAAATGGGAGACCCAGTACTTC. Protein product: CASGLNKWETQYF. Together with reference TRBV28 and TRBJ2-5, the CDR3 gives the full variable domain: DVKVTQSSRYLVKRTGEKVFLECVQDMDHENMFWYRQDPGLGLRLIYFSYDVKMKEKGDIPEGYSVSREKKERFSLILESASTNQTSMYLCASGLNKWETQYFGPGTRLLVL.

This clone was recorded once. This chain's CDR3 is CATSSGTPDRPFF. Here the CDR3 DNA reads TGTGCCACCAGCTCCGGGACTCCCGACAGGCCGTTCTTC. This chain links TRBV15 with TRBJ2-1; TRBD1 or TRBD2 may be the D gene (6 bases each). The CDR3 is 13 residues long. Germline loops: CDR1 LNHNV, CDR2 YYDKDF (reference sequence). Trimming took 5 bases from V and 15 from J, leaving 20 bases between them. Supplemented by reference TRBV15 and TRBJ2-1, the full variable domain reads DAMVIQNPRYQVTQFGKPVTLSCSQTLNHNVMYWYQQKSSQAPKLLFHYYDKDFNNEADTPDNFQSRRPNTSFCFLDIRSPGLGDTAMYLCATSSGTPDRPFFGPGTRLTVL.

The chain links TRBV25-1 to TRBJ1-5, with TRBD1 identical over 7 bases. The junction had 5 bases not matched to a gene; V was cut back by 6 bases and J by 3 bases. CDR1 and CDR2 from the germline V gene are MGHDK and SYGVNS. The CDR3 consists of 14 residues. The CDR3 region has the DNA TGTGCCAGCAGGGAGACAGGGTCCAATCAGCCCCAGCATTTT. It specifies CASRETGSNQPQHF.

The chain recombines TRBV14 with TRBJ1-4, with unresolved D. This CDR3 is built from 13 residues. V was shortened by 0 bases and J by 8 bases, with 7 bases between the two germline ends. Germline loops: CDR1 SGHDN, CDR2 FVKESK. DNA of the CDR3: TGTGCCAGCAGCCAAGAACCCGTCGAAAAACTGTTTTTT. Its translation is CASSQEPVEKLFF.

The V call is TRBV7-9, the J call TRBJ2-1; 10 positions agree with TRBD2. This CDR3 is built from 17 residues. Germline V gene sequence: CDR1 SEHNR, CDR2 FQNEAQ (reference sequence). J lost 5 bases, V lost 1 base, and 8 bases had no gene match. The CDR3: CASSLVSVAGGHNEQFF. In nucleotides, the CDR3 is TGTGCCAGCAGCTTAGTGTCGGTAGCGGGAGGTCACAATGAGCAGTTCTTC. The full variable domain, its missing parts supplied by reference TRBV7-9 and TRBJ2-1, is DTGVSQNPRHKITKRGQNVTFRCDPISEHNRLYWYRQTLGQGPEFLTYFQNEAQLEKSRLLSDRFSAERPKGSFSTLEIQRTEQGDSAMYLCASSLVSVAGGHNEQFFGPGTRLTVL.

This clone came up once. V and J are TRBV19 and TRBJ1-4, with D unresolved. Trimming took 5 bases from V and 8 from J, leaving 9 bases between them. This CDR3 comprises 12 residues. Germline V gene sequence: CDR1 LNHDA, CDR2 SQIVND (reference sequence). For the CDR3, the DNA is TGTGCCAGTAGTGAGCGGCAAGAAAAACTGTTTTTT. Residues: CASSERQEKLFF. Complete variable domain (other parts from reference TRBV19 and TRBJ1-4): DGGITQSPKYLFRKEGQNVTLSCEQNLNHDAMYWYRQDPGQGLRLIYYSQIVNDFQKGDIAEGYSVSREKKESFPLTVTSAQKNPTAFYLCASSERQEKLFFGSGTQLSVL.

This chain links TRBV5-1 with TRBJ2-3, with 15 positions matching TRBD2. V lost 2 bases and J lost 6; bases outside the gene matches: 1. This CDR3 is 15 amino acids long. Germline loops: CDR1 SGHRS, CDR2 YFSETQ. In nucleotides, the CDR3 is TGCGCCAGCAGCTTCGGGACTAGCGGGAGGGATACGCAGTATTTT. Translating it yields CASSFGTSGRDTQYF.